One and the same sample provided the 27 T cell receptor beta chains below, sequenced in a study of blood T cell repertoires in COVID-19. Measured with immunoSEQ multiplex PCR; TCRdb has only the in-frame clones, and not every one. The top ten clones hold roughly 18% of a sample with approximately 72,000 clones, roughly 80% of them seen once. The sequencing input was peripheral blood. Every receptor here comes from a woman aged 80 or over with acute or convalescent COVID-19.

The sample holds one count of this clone. J is TRBJ1-1 and V is TRBV6-5; the D gene is possibly TRBD1 (6 bases). CDR3 length: 14 residues. Trimming shortened V by 2 bases and J by 0 bases, and 7 bases separated the two germline ends. The germline V gene encodes CDR1 MNHEY and CDR2 SVGAGI. Here the CDR3 reads CASSYQGMNTEAFF. The CDR3 coding sequence is TGTGCCAGCAGTTACCAGGGGATGAACACTGAAGCTTTCTTT.

The table lists this clone with a count of one. The chain recombines TRBV24-1 with TRBJ1-2, with D uncertain. The V end was cut by 10 bases, the J end by 3 bases, with 14 bases between. The CDR3 is 13 amino acids. Germline V lookup: CDR1 KGHDR, CDR2 SFDVKD. In DNA, the CDR3 is TGTGCCACTTCCGAAAGTCGGGACTATGGCTACACCTTC. This encodes CATSESRDYGYTF.

The chain is built from TRBV11-3 and TRBJ1-1, with D maybe TRBD1 (6 bases). Germline V gene lookup returns CDR1 SGHNT and CDR2 YENEEA. This CDR3 has 12 amino acids. Deletions cut 7 bases from V and 7 bases from J, with 13 bases between. This chain's CDR3 is CASKQGILEAFF. The CDR3 DNA follows: TGTGCCAGCAAACAGGGAATTCTTGAAGCTTTCTTT.

The chain is built from TRBV3-1 (or the pseudogene TRBV3-2) and TRBJ2-7; D is undetermined. From germline, CDR1 is LGHDT and CDR2 YNNKEL (reference sequence). The CDR3 totals 18 residues. V lost 1 base, J lost 2 bases, and 21 bases lay in between. The CDR3 DNA reads as TGTGCCAGCAGCCAAGGCCCGCAGGCGACCATTCCTACCTACGAGCAGTACTTC. Translation gives CASSQGPQATIPTYEQYF.

The chain employs TRBV11-1 and TRBJ1-6; D possibly corresponds to TRBD1 (6 bases). Germline V gene lookup returns CDR1 SGHAT and CDR2 FQDESV (reference sequence). This CDR3 is built from 14 residues. Trimming pared 5 bases from V and 9 bases from J, leaving 14 bases between. CDR3 DNA sequence: TGTGCCAGCAGCAGAAACAGGGAGGGTTCACCCCTCCACTTT. It yields the protein CASSRNREGSPLHF.

The rearrangement links TRBV9 to TRBJ2-5; D uncertain. From germline, CDR1 is SGDLS and CDR2 YYNGEE. V lost 1 base to trimming and J lost 1 base, with 11 bases between them. This CDR3 has 15 amino acids. The CDR3 loop is CASSVTTTSQETQYF. CDR3 nucleotide sequence: TGTGCCAGCAGCGTAACAACGACTTCCCAAGAGACCCAGTACTTC.

Regarding this clone: Relative to the germline gene, one junction end is altered; a read error may explain this. V usage is TRBV12-3 or TRBV12-4 and J usage is TRBJ1-3, with a weak D call TRBD1 (6 bases). This CDR3 is built from 12 residues. The chain's CDR3 is CASSLALSGADF. CDR3 DNA sequence: TGTGCCAGCAGTTTAGCGCTTTCAGGGGCGGATTTT.

This sequence joins TRBV3-1 (or the pseudogene TRBV3-2) and TRBJ2-7; 11 bases agree with TRBD2. The V gene end was trimmed by 4 bases and the J gene end by 5 bases; junction bases not matched to a gene: 7. There are 15 residues in the CDR3. Per germline, CDR1 LGHDT and CDR2 YNNKEL (reference sequence). DNA for the CDR3: TGTGCCAGCAGCCTGGGACTAGCGGCGGTTGACGAGCAGTACTTC. Its protein is CASSLGLAAVDEQYF.

Only a few counts were recorded for this clone. This CDR3 reads CASSEEQGAYEQYF. CDR3 bases: TGTGCCAGCAGTGAGGAACAGGGCGCCTACGAGCAGTACTTC. The chain has TRBV25-1 and TRBJ2-7; a possible D gene is TRBD1 (6 bases). Germline CDR1 MGHDK, CDR2 SYGVNS. Trimming took 3 bases from V and 2 from J, leaving 11 bases between them. The CDR3 consists of 14 residues.

This sequence joins TRBV10-2 and TRBJ2-6; the D is unclear. The ends were cut back, 4 bases at V and 5 bases at J, with 21 bases in the middle. Germline CDR1 reads WSHSY; CDR2 reads SAAADI. CDR3 length equals 18 residues. DNA of the CDR3: TGCGCCAGCAGTGGTGCTGACACTTCTAACAGTCGGGCCAACGTCCTGACTTTC. It codes for CASSGADTSNSRANVLTF.

This clone was detected only a few times. This chain connects TRBV29-1 to TRBJ2-5; D is uncertain. There are 12 residues in the CDR3. V was cut by 4 bases and J by 2 bases, with 8 bases left in between. Per germline, CDR1 SQVTM and CDR2 ANQGSEA. This CDR3 reads CSVVQSQETQYF. The CDR3 region has the DNA TGCAGCGTTGTCCAGTCACAAGAGACCCAGTACTTC.

The chain employs TRBV21-1 and TRBJ2-6; the DNA was not used to check the table's D call, TRBD1. TRBV21-1 is annotated as a pseudogene. The CDR3 covers 16 residues. CDR3 sequence: CASSTTGSSGANVLTF. CDR3 in DNA: TGTGCCAGCAGCACGACAGGGAGTTCTGGGGCCAACGTCCTGACTTTC.

The rearrangement joins TRBV3-1 (or the pseudogene TRBV3-2) to TRBJ1-5, with 7 bases lining up with TRBD1. Unmatched junction bases numbered 4, after V lost 0 bases and J lost 5 bases. Germline CDR1 is LGHDT and CDR2 is YNNKEL (reference sequence). CDR3 length: 15 residues. CDR3 loop: CASSQEGGQYQPQHF. CDR3 sequence (DNA): TGTGCCAGCAGCCAAGAGGGGGGACAGTATCAGCCCCAGCATTTT.

The V call is TRBV5-1, the J call TRBJ2-7; TRBD2 aligns across 10 bases. The length of the CDR3 is 15 residues. V dropped 0 bases and J dropped 7; count of bases not matched to a gene: 7. CDR1 and CDR2 (germline): SGHRS, YFSETQ. The CDR3 here is CASSLALAGGQEQYF. The CDR3 nucleotides read TGCGCCAGCAGCTTGGCCTTAGCGGGAGGACAGGAGCAGTACTTC. Filled out from reference TRBV5-1 and TRBJ2-7, the complete variable domain reads KAGVTQTPRYLIKTRGQQVTLSCSPISGHRSVSWYQQTPGQGLQFLFEYFSETQRNKGNFPGRFSGRQFSNSRSEMNVSTLELGDSALYLCASSLALAGGQEQYFGPGTRLTVT.

The gene calls are TRBV7-2 and TRBJ2-7; D may be TRBD1 (6 bases). V lost 0 bases to trimming and J lost 5 bases, with 11 bases between them. CDR1 SGHTA and CDR2 FQGNSA come from the germline V gene. This CDR3 region has 14 residues. CDR3 protein: CASSLAAGANEQYF. The CDR3, as DNA: TGTGCCAGCAGCTTAGCGGCAGGGGCCAACGAGCAGTACTTC.

This clone turned up a few times. The rearrangement uses TRBV30 and TRBJ1-5, with D hard to call. V was cut by 0 bases and J by 3 bases, with 6 bases left in between. The CDR3 consists of 13 residues. Germline V lookup: CDR1 GTSNPN, CDR2 SVGIG (reference sequence). CDR3 DNA sequence: TGTGCCTGGAGTGTATCTATCAATCAGCCCCAGCATTTT. Translating gives CAWSVSINQPQHF.

This clone was recorded once. The chain carries TRBV7-8 and TRBJ1-3; perhaps TRBD1 as D (6 bases). Per germline, CDR1 SGHVS and CDR2 FQNEAQ. The CDR3 runs 17 residues. The V end lost 4 bases, the J end lost 0 bases, and 16 bases lay between the germline ends. The CDR3 DNA is TGTGCCAGCAGCTCGACGACAGGACCCAGCTCTGGAAACACCATATATTTT. Translating it yields CASSSTTGPSSGNTIYF.

This clone came up once. The CDR3 DNA is TGTGCCAGTAGTATTACGGGGGGAGAGACCCAGTACTTC. This encodes CASSITGGETQYF. The chain links TRBV19 to TRBJ2-5, with TRBD2 matching 7 bases. The CDR3 is made up of 13 amino acids. CDR1 LNHDA and CDR2 SQIVND come from the germline V gene (reference sequence). Trimming cost V 3 bases and J 4 bases; bases outside gene matches: 2.

This clone was detected only a few times. This rearrangement joins TRBV29-1 to TRBJ1-2; 8 nucleotides agree with TRBD1. The CDR3 extends over 12 amino acids. The V segment lost 6 bases and the J segment 7 bases; nucleotides outside the gene matches: 7. CDR1 is SQVTM, CDR2 ANQGSEA, per germline. CDR3 DNA sequence: TGCAGCGTCGGGACAGGTCGCCTTGGCTACACCTTC. Translation gives CSVGTGRLGYTF.

This chain uses TRBV7-8 with TRBJ2-3, with TRBD2 matching 9 bases. V was pared by 2 bases and J by 4 bases, with 4 bases of the junction left unmatched. CDR1 is SGHVS, CDR2 FQNEAQ, per germline. This CDR3 contains 15 residues. In DNA, the CDR3 is TGTGCCAGCAGCTTACTGGGCGGGAGGGCAGATACGCAGTATTTT. Encoded protein: CASSLLGGRADTQYF.

The rearrangement uses TRBV6-6 and TRBJ1-2; 7 bases fit TRBD1. Germline assignment: CDR1 MNHNY and CDR2 SVGAGI (reference sequence). The CDR3 loop spans 14 amino acids. J lost 0 bases, V lost 5 bases, and 3 bases had no gene match. The CDR3 nucleotides are TGTGCCAGCAGTGCAGGGACAGCTAACTATGGCTACACCTTC. This encodes CASSAGTANYGYTF.

This clone has a single count. This rearrangement joins TRBV6-6 to TRBJ1-3; D not certain. The V and J ends lost 1 base and 0 bases respectively, with 4 bases between them. CDR1 is MNHNY and CDR2 is SVGAGI in the germline V gene (reference sequence). The CDR3 totals 14 residues. The CDR3 here is CASSYWSSGNTIYF. The DNA of the CDR3 is TGTGCCAGCAGTTACTGGAGCTCTGGAAACACCATATATTTT.

The rearrangement links TRBV14 to TRBJ1-1; no firm D call. Per germline, CDR1 SGHDN and CDR2 FVKESK. Deletions cut 8 bases from V and 1 base from J, with 11 bases between. CDR3 length equals 13 residues. The CDR3 nucleotides are TGTGCCAGCCGTCGTTTTTCGAACACTGAAGCTTTCTTT. Its protein product is CASRRFSNTEAFF.

V and J are TRBV14 and TRBJ2-3; D is ambiguous. V was cut by 0 bases and J by 6 bases, with 7 bases left in between. Germline V gene data show CDR1 as SGHDN and CDR2 as FVKESK. The CDR3 has 13 amino acids. The CDR3 region is CASSQDISDTQYF. The CDR3 DNA is TGTGCCAGCAGCCAAGATATCAGTGATACGCAGTATTTT.

This chain uses TRBV5-1 with TRBJ2-7, with 8 bases that match TRBD2. The length of the CDR3 is 15 residues. Looked up from germline, CDR1 is SGHRS and CDR2 is YFSETQ. With 4 bases clipped from V and 3 bases from J, the junction kept 9 bases outside the gene matches. CDR3 DNA: TGCGCCAGCAGCCCGACGGGGGGGGACCTCTACGAGCAGTACTTC. This translates into CASSPTGGDLYEQYF.

The genes are TRBV30 and TRBJ2-5, with no clear D. Per germline, CDR1 GTSNPN and CDR2 SVGIG (reference sequence). The V end was cut by 6 bases, the J end by 5 bases, with 7 bases between. CDR3 length: 10 residues. CDR3 sequence: CACDIETQYF. DNA of the CDR3: TGTGCCTGTGACATCGAGACCCAGTACTTC.

V gene TRBV19 combines with J gene TRBJ2-5; D may be TRBD1 (5 bases). The CDR3 spans 14 residues. V was cut by 3 bases and J by 0 bases, with 8 bases left in between. Germline-derived CDR1 and CDR2 are LNHDA and SQIVND (reference sequence). The CDR3 protein is CASSMTVNQETQYF. DNA for the CDR3: TGTGCCAGTAGTATGACAGTTAACCAAGAGACCCAGTACTTC.